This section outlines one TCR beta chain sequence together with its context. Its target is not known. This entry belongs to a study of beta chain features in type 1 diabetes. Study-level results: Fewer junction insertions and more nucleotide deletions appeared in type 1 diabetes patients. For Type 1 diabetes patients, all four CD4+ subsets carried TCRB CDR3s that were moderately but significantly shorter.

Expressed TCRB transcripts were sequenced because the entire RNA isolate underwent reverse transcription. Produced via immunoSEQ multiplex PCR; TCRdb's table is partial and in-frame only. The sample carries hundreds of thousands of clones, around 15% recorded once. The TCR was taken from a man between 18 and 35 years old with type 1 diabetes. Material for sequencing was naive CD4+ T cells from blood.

The CDR3 nucleotides read TGCGCCAGCAGCTTGGAGGGACTAGCGGGGATCACAGATACGCAGTATTTT. The encoded protein is CASSLEGLAGITDTQYF. This rearrangement joins TRBV5-1 to TRBJ2-3; 13 bases agree with TRBD2. CDR1 is SGHRS and CDR2 is YFSETQ in the germline V gene. The CDR3 is 17 amino acids. With 0 bases clipped from V and 2 bases from J, the junction kept 3 bases outside the gene matches.